This T cell receptor (beta chain) was recorded in a study of blood T cell repertoires in COVID-19. Study context: Sites in the United States, Italy and Spain provided acute and convalescent COVID-19 samples.

Original processing notes: Quantification of nucleated cells was approximated via reference gene primer amplification. Data came from immunoSEQ multiplex PCR; TCRdb stores just in-frame clones and leaves some out. D and trimming come from the DNA, and the V and J calls and clone size come from that table. Of about 250,000 clones in the sample, roughly 82% were seen once. J was trimmed by 2 bases and V by 3 bases; bases with no gene match: 8. This CDR3 contains 17 residues. In germline, CDR1 is SGHRS, CDR2 YFSETQ. This chain uses TRBV5-1 with TRBJ2-5, with 12 bases that match TRBD2. This clonotype was sampled from an elderly woman with COVID-19, enrolled during active disease. Material for sequencing was peripheral blood. Here the CDR3 DNA reads TGCGCCAGCAGCTCCCAGCCCCTAGCGGGGGGGCAAGAGACCCAGTACTTC. This sequence encodes CASSSQPLAGGQETQYF.